Following are 14 T cell receptor beta chains from one sample sequenced in a study of untreated major depressive disorder. Their antigens are not known. The table came from immunoSEQ multiplex PCR; TCRdb's copy has only in-frame clones and leaves some out. The sample yields roughly 14,000 clones, about 89% seen once. Findings and limits, study-wide: TRBV05-01 (Vbeta 5.1) usage was higher in CD4+ T cells of depressed patients than controls.

The sequenced material came from CD4+ T cells from PBMCs. Every receptor here comes from a woman between 25 and 40 years old with major depressive disorder.

This clone was counted between two and nine times. The gene calls are TRBV2 and TRBJ1-5; D might be TRBD1 (6 bases). Germline V CDR1 and CDR2: SNHLY, FYNNEI. Trimming took 6 bases from V and 12 from J, leaving 18 bases between them. The length of the CDR3 is 13 residues. The CDR3 here is CASSATGLGHQHF. CDR3 sequence (DNA): TGTGCCAGCAGCGCTACAGGGTTGGGACACCAGCATTTT.

The chain couples TRBV28 to TRBJ2-7; tentatively, D is TRBD2 (5 bases). V lost 7 bases and J 0 bases, leaving 10 bases between the germline ends. The CDR3 is made up of 13 amino acids. Germline lookup yields CDR1 MDHEN and CDR2 SYDVKM. CDR3: CASKRANSYEQYF. Written as DNA, the CDR3 is TGTGCCAGCAAGAGGGCCAACTCCTACGAGCAGTACTTC.

The chain joins TRBV7-2 to TRBJ2-2; weak D call: TRBD1 (6 bases). The CDR3 is 14 residues long. Germline V lookup: CDR1 SGHTA, CDR2 FQGNSA. V was pared by 3 bases and J by 8 bases, with 13 bases between. The CDR3 is CASSLADSWGELFF. DNA for the CDR3: TGTGCCAGCAGCTTGGCGGACAGTTGGGGGGAGCTGTTTTTT.

The chain employs TRBV28 and TRBJ2-3, with D maybe TRBD1 (5 bases). This CDR3 has 13 residues. V lost 9 bases and J lost 0, with 10 bases in between. Germline V gene data show CDR1 as MDHEN and CDR2 as SYDVKM. CDR3 in DNA: TGTGCCAGTAAGGACACAAGCACAGATACGCAGTATTTT. Its translation is CASKDTSTDTQYF.

The chain combines TRBV18 with TRBJ2-7; 11 bases are a match to TRBD2. CDR1 is KGHSH, CDR2 LQKENI, per germline. The CDR3 is 16 amino acids. V trimming: 1 base; J trimming: 5 bases; junction bases outside the gene matches: 7. The CDR3: CASSPQVAGGPDEQYF. CDR3 in DNA: TGTGCCAGCTCACCACAGGTAGCGGGAGGGCCAGACGAGCAGTACTTC.

V is TRBV6-5 and J is TRBJ1-2; D gene ambiguous. Germline values: CDR1 MNHEY, CDR2 SVGAGI. V dropped 2 bases and J dropped 2 bases, with 9 bases sitting between them. This CDR3 contains 14 residues. The CDR3 sequence is CASSYKFGNYGYTF. CDR3 DNA: TGTGCCAGCAGTTACAAGTTCGGCAACTATGGCTACACCTTC.

The V gene is TRBV10-3, the J gene TRBJ1-4; D is possibly TRBD1 (6 bases). This CDR3 is built from 14 residues. Germline V gives CDR1 ENHRY, CDR2 SYGVKD. V was trimmed by 6 bases and J by 7 bases, leaving 15 bases between them. CDR3 sequence reads: CAIRDSPMGEKLFF. Here the CDR3 DNA reads TGTGCCATCAGGGACAGTCCAATGGGTGAAAAACTGTTTTTT.

This chain links TRBV5-4 with TRBJ2-7; TRBD1 agrees at 7 bases. Germline CDR1 reads SGHNT; CDR2 reads YYREEE (reference sequence). The CDR3 sequence is 16 residues long. V lost 3 bases and J lost 3; bases outside the gene matches: 12. The CDR3 reads CASSWSRDSSFYEQYF. For the CDR3, the DNA is TGTGCCAGCAGCTGGAGCCGGGACAGCTCCTTCTACGAGCAGTACTTC.

CDR3 protein: CSGTRTGEKLFF. CDR3 DNA: TGCAGCGGAACCCGGACGGGTGAAAAACTGTTTTTT. The chain joins TRBV29-1 to TRBJ1-4; no definite D call. V was cut by 7 bases and J by 7 bases, with 13 bases left in between. CDR3 length: 12 amino acids. In germline, CDR1 is SQVTM, CDR2 ANQGSEA.

The V and J genes are TRBV27 and TRBJ2-1, with 11 bases matching TRBD1. This CDR3 contains 16 residues. Germline values: CDR1 MNHEY, CDR2 SMNVEV (reference sequence). J was trimmed by 7 bases and V by 4 bases; bases with no gene match: 9. Here the CDR3 reads CASSSIRDRGKNEQFF. The CDR3 bases are TGTGCCAGCAGTTCAATACGGGACAGGGGGAAAAATGAGCAGTTCTTC.

J is TRBJ2-7 and V is TRBV7-2, with D hard to call. Germline assignment: CDR1 SGHTA and CDR2 FQGNSA. V was shortened by 2 bases and J by 7 bases, with 18 bases between the two germline ends. The CDR3 sequence is 15 residues long. The CDR3 protein is CASSLQRRAMGEQYF. CDR3 coding DNA: TGTGCCAGCAGCTTACAGAGAAGGGCCATGGGAGAGCAGTACTTC.

This sequence joins TRBV7-2 and TRBJ2-7; D unclear. Germline-derived CDR1 and CDR2 are SGHTA and FQGNSA. With 0 bases removed from V and 4 bases from J, the gap between germline ends came to 10 bases. The CDR3 loop spans 14 amino acids. The CDR3 coding sequence is TGTGCCAGCAGCTTAGCAGGTGCTAATTACGAGCAGTACTTC. Residues: CASSLAGANYEQYF.

The CDR3 loop reads CASSLREASGLVYEQYF. CDR3 sequence (DNA): TGCGCCAGCAGTCTGAGGGAGGCTAGCGGATTAGTCTACGAGCAGTACTTC. This chain connects TRBV23-1 to TRBJ2-7; 7 nucleotides line up with TRBD2. Being an ORF, TRBV23-1 has a function that is uncertain. The ends lost 4 bases at V and 3 bases at J; junction bases unmatched: 15. This CDR3 is 17 amino acids long.

This clone appeared a single time. CDR3 loop: CASTGTRASTDTQYF. The CDR3 nucleotides read TGTGCCAGCACAGGGACCAGGGCCAGCACAGATACGCAGTATTTT. This sequence joins TRBV2 and TRBJ2-3; D could derive from TRBD1 or TRBD2 (5 bases each). Trimming left V 7 bases short and J 0 bases short, with 14 bases between. Germline-derived CDR1 and CDR2 are SNHLY and FYNNEI. CDR3 size: 15 residues.